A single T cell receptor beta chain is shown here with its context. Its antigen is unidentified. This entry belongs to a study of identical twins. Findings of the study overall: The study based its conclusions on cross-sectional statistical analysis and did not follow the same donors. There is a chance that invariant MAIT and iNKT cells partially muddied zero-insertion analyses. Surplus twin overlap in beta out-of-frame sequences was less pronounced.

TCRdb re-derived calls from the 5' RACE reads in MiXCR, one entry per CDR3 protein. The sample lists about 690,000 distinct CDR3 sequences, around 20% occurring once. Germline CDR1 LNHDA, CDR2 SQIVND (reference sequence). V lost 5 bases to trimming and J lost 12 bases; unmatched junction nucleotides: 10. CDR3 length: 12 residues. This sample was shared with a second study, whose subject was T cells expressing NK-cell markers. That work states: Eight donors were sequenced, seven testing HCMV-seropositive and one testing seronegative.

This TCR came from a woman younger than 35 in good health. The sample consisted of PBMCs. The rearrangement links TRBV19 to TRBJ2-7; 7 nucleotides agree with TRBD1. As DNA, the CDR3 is TGTGCCAGTAGTCCGGGACAGAATTCCCTGTACTTC. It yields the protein CASSPGQNSLYF.